This is a list of T cell receptor beta chains from one sample in a study of Graves' ophthalmopathy and Graves' hyperthyroidism. TCRdb itself ran the multiplex PCR reads through MiXCR, one entry per CDR3 protein. The profile covers over a million distinct CDR3 sequences, with 35% to 45% appearing a single time and over 8.5% taken by the ten largest. The sample taken for sequencing was peripheral blood or thyroid tissue (not recorded which). These receptors were taken from an adult man with Graves' hyperthyroidism. CDR3s include the opening cysteine and the closing phenylalanine or tryptophan. D genes are given only for firm matches. Part of the rows lack a size; the others show once, few, many or a class for expanded clones.

size	V	J	D	DNA	CDR3
-	TRBV5-4	TRBJ2-5	-	TGTGCCAGCAGCCCGGAGGGGCAAGAGACCCAGTACTTC	CASSPEGQETQYF
many	TRBV20-1	TRBJ1-2	TRBD1	TGCAGTGCTAGATTTCAGGGGGCTAACTATGGCTACACCTTC	CSARFQGANYGYTF
-	TRBV4-2	TRBJ2-7	TRBD1	TGTGCCAGCCAGCCGGGACAGGGCCACTACGAGCAGTACTTC	CASQPGQGHYEQYF
many	TRBV2	TRBJ2-5	-	TGTGCCAGCAGTGAAGGCTGGCTATCCCAGTACTTC	CASSEGWLSQYF
many	TRBV7-2	TRBJ2-2	-	TGTGCCAGCAGCTTAGTAACCCGGGGGTTCGCGAACACCGGGGAGCTGTTTTTT	CASSLVTRGFANTGELFF
many	TRBV25-1	TRBJ2-5	-	TGTGCCAGCAGTGATGGGGGATCAGAGACCCAGTACTTC	CASSDGGSETQYF
many	TRBV20-1	TRBJ2-5	-	TGCAGTGCTAGACCGGGACAACAAGAGACCCAGTACTTC	CSARPGQQETQYF
many	TRBV6-6	TRBJ1-5	TRBD1	TGTGCCAGCAGTTACGGACAGGCCTTTTGGCCCCAGCATTTT	CASSYGQAFWPQHF
few	TRBV12-3/TRBV12-4	TRBJ1-4	TRBD1	TGTGCCAGCAGACCGACAGGGGTTGGTGAAAAACTGTTTTTT	CASRPTGVGEKLFF
few	TRBV28	TRBJ1-1	TRBD1	TGTGCCAGCAGCCTAGGGGGCTGGGGCACTGAAGCTTTCTTT	CASSLGGWGTEAFF
many	TRBV11-3	TRBJ2-5	-	TGTGCCAGCAGCCCCCCTGAGGGGGAGACCCAGTACTTC	CASSPPEGETQYF
-	TRBV10-2	TRBJ2-7	-	-	CASPEDSSIYLCSARIGGYEQYF
few	TRBV20-1	TRBJ2-5	TRBD1	TGCAGTGCCGAGGACAGGGGACTCCATATGTTGCAGTACTTC	CSAEDRGLHMLQYF
-	TRBV20-1	TRBJ2-7	TRBD2	TGCAGTGCTAAGACTAGCGGGAGGGGAGTGCAGTACTTC	CSAKTSGRGVQYF
many	TRBV20-1	TRBJ2-7	-	TGCAGTGCTACTTCGGACAGAGCCTACGAGCAGTACTTC	CSATSDRAYEQYF
few	TRBV7-9	TRBJ2-7	TRBD1	TGTGCCAGCAGCTTACTGACAGGGGGCTACGGTGAGCAGTACTTC	CASSLLTGGYGEQYF
-	TRBV12-3/TRBV12-4	TRBJ1-4	-	TGTGCCAGCTCGATGGACAGAGATGAAAAACTGTTTTTT	CASSMDRDEKLFF
-	TRBV12-3/TRBV12-4	TRBJ1-6	TRBD1	TGTGCCAGCAGAACCGGGACAGATAATTCACCCCTCCACTTT	CASRTGTDNSPLHF
-	TRBV11-3	TRBJ2-7	TRBD1	TGTGCCAGCAGCCCAGGGGGAAGGGGTGACGAGCAGTACTTC	CASSPGGRGDEQYF
few	TRBV12-3/TRBV12-4	TRBJ2-5	-	TGTGCCAGCAGTTTCCGGGTCCCGGAGACCCAGTACTTC	CASSFRVPETQYF
-	TRBV7-8	TRBJ2-7	TRBD1	TGTGCCAGCAGCTTAGGACAGGGCGGTCACGAGCAGTACTTC	CASSLGQGGHEQYF
many	TRBV11-2	TRBJ1-1	-	TGTGCCAGCAGCCTATCTTATAGGACGGACACTGAAGCTTTCTTT	CASSLSYRTDTEAFF
many	TRBV5-8	TRBJ2-5	-	TGTGCCAGCAGCTTGGCCGGGGTAACCCAAGAGACCCAGTACTTC	CASSLAGVTQETQYF
-	TRBV5-1	TRBJ1-1	-	TGCGCCAGCAGCCAACTGGGGGACCTCCCTGAAGCTTTCTTT	CASSQLGDLPEAFF
-	TRBV29-1	TRBJ1-1	-	TGCAGTGAACAATTTACGGGATCCGGGGGGGGAATGAACACTGAAGCTTTCTTT	CSEQFTGSGGGMNTEAFF
-	TRBV6-5	TRBJ2-7	TRBD2	TGTGCCAGCAGTTACCGACTAGCGGGGGCCGGGGGGCAGTACTTC	CASSYRLAGAGGQYF
-	TRBV24-1	TRBJ2-5	TRBD1	TGTGCCTCACTAACAGGGGAAGAGACCCAGTACTTC	CASLTGEETQYF
-	TRBV7-3	TRBJ1-1	-	TGTGCCAGCAGCTTAGCGATTTATGAAGCTTTCTTT	CASSLAIYEAFF
-	TRBV6-1	TRBJ2-2	-	TGTGCCAGCAGTGAATCACCAGGGAGTTCCGGGGAGCTGTTTTTT	CASSESPGSSGELFF
-	TRBV24-1	TRBJ2-6	TRBD1	TGTGCCACCAGGGGAGCCGGGACAGGATCCTCTGGGGCCAACGTCCTGACTTTC	CATRGAGTGSSGANVLTF
-	TRBV9	TRBJ1-1	-	TGTGCCAGCAGCGTAGACGGGAGCCGACACAACACTGAAGCTTTCTTT	CASSVDGSRHNTEAFF
few	TRBV29-1	TRBJ2-2	TRBD1	TGCAGCGTTGGACGACAGGGAAAGGGATCCGGGGAGCTGTTTTTT	CSVGRQGKGSGELFF
many	TRBV12-3/TRBV12-4	TRBJ1-4	-	TGTGCCAGCACTCCGGGCTCTAATGAAAAACTGTTTTTT	CASTPGSNEKLFF
few	TRBV2	TRBJ1-2	-	TGTGCCAGCAGTGATACGGACAGCCGGTATGGCTACACCTTC	CASSDTDSRYGYTF
-	TRBV29-1	TRBJ2-2	TRBD2	TGCAGCGTTGAAACGGGGGGGGCAGGGACCGGGGAGCTGTTTTTT	CSVETGGAGTGELFF
-	TRBV7-2	TRBJ2-2	TRBD1	TGTGCCAGCAGCTTAGGCCCGGACAGGACAAACACCGGGGAGCTGTTTTTT	CASSLGPDRTNTGELFF